These 27 T cell receptor beta chains share one sample of origin, sequenced in a study of shared clonotypes between healthy human individuals. The data were produced by immunoSEQ multiplex PCR, yet TCRdb's version contains in-frame clones alone and is incomplete. The sample records hundreds of thousands of clones, over 65% being singletons. Sequenced: memory CD4+ T cells sorted from blood. Documented subset: CD45RA-negative fraction. All receptors derive from a woman in her 30s in good health.

The gene calls are TRBV18 and TRBJ2-7; D uncertain. Per the germline V gene, CDR1 is KGHSH and CDR2 is LQKENI. The CDR3 length is 12 residues. Trimming took 4 bases from V and 2 from J, leaving 6 bases between them. This CDR3 is CASSRAAYEQYF. The CDR3 DNA reads as TGTGCCAGCTCACGAGCCGCCTACGAGCAGTACTTC.

This clone turned up a few times. The chain uses TRBV6-4 and TRBJ2-1, with D tentatively TRBD1 (6 bases). This CDR3 has 15 residues. Germline loops: CDR1 MRHNA, CDR2 SNTAGT. The V end was cut by 2 bases, the J end by 3 bases, with 11 bases between. The CDR3 region has the DNA TGTGCCAGCAGTGACGTTGGGGACAACTACAATGAGCAGTTCTTC. Translating it yields CASSDVGDNYNEQFF.

The chain couples TRBV30 to TRBJ1-1; D might be TRBD1 (6 bases). The length of the CDR3 is 11 residues. V lost 5 bases to trimming and J lost 12 bases, with 16 bases between them. Per the germline V gene, CDR1 is GTSNPN and CDR2 is SVGIG (reference sequence). The DNA of the CDR3 is TGTGCCTGGGATGGCGGGGGGCGGACTTTCTTT. The encoded protein is CAWDGGGRTFF.

This clone has a single count. This sample includes further DNA sequences coding for the same CDR3. The chain couples TRBV5-1 to TRBJ1-5; 10 bases line up with TRBD1. This CDR3 comprises 13 residues. Germline CDR1 SGHRS, CDR2 YFSETQ. V lost 4 bases and J lost 7; bases outside the gene matches: 2. This CDR3 reads CASSPGQGQPQHF. CDR3 nucleotides: TGCGCCAGCAGCCCGGGACAGGGGCAGCCCCAGCATTTT.

This clone was seen a handful of times. The chain joins TRBV6-1 to TRBJ1-5; TRBD1 aligns across 7 bases. Germline CDR1 and CDR2: MNHNS and SASEGT. Trimming removed 6 bases from V and 2 bases from J; junction bases left unmatched: 7. This CDR3 contains 15 residues. CDR3 bases: TGTGCCAGCAGATCGACAGGGTCGGGCAATCAGCCCCAGCATTTT. Encoded protein: CASRSTGSGNQPQHF.

This clone showed up just a few times. This sequence joins TRBV25-1 and TRBJ2-1, with D tentatively TRBD1 (5 bases). CDR3 length equals 10 residues. The germline gives CDR1 MGHDK, CDR2 SYGVNS. V shed 10 bases and J shed 6 bases, with 7 bases lying between them. The CDR3 here is CATQVNEQFF. CDR3 nucleotides: TGTGCCACACAGGTCAATGAGCAGTTCTTC.

The chain recombines TRBV4-2 with TRBJ1-1; no definite D call. The CDR3 is made up of 13 amino acids. V dropped 11 bases and J dropped 4 bases, with 17 bases sitting between them. The V gene's germline CDR1 is LGHNA and CDR2 YNFKEQ. CDR3 amino acids: CADPDGVSTEAFF. In DNA, the CDR3 is TGTGCCGACCCGGACGGAGTTTCCACTGAAGCTTTCTTT.

J is TRBJ2-7 and V is TRBV21-1; the table names TRBD1, a call not compared with the DNA. TRBV21-1 is listed as a pseudogene. The CDR3 is 16 amino acids. The CDR3 DNA reads TGTGCCAGCAGGTGGACCCCCGGGACAGGGGCCCACGAGCAGTACTTC. This codes for CASRWTPGTGAHEQYF.

V usage is TRBV11-2 and J usage is TRBJ2-2; a possible D gene is TRBD2 (5 bases). The germline V gene has CDR1 SGHAT and CDR2 FQNNGV. Trimming removed 5 bases from V and 9 bases from J, with 16 bases in between. This CDR3 contains 14 residues. The CDR3 reads CASSGRQSNRELFF. The DNA for the CDR3 is TGTGCCAGCAGCGGGAGACAAAGTAACCGGGAGCTGTTTTTT.

CDR3: CASSLSGQGKGEQFF. The CDR3 DNA reads TGTGCCAGCAGTTTATCGGGACAGGGAAAGGGGGAGCAGTTCTTC. The V and J genes are TRBV28 and TRBJ2-1; 9 bases match TRBD1. The germline gives CDR1 MDHEN, CDR2 SYDVKM. CDR3 length: 15 residues. Germline trimming cut 1 base from V and 10 bases from J; bases unmatched to any gene: 8.

In this sample, this clone turned up a few times. The chain has TRBV29-1 and TRBJ1-2; D is perhaps TRBD1 (6 bases). CDR1 and CDR2 (germline): SQVTM, ANQGSEA. V lost 6 bases and J 3 bases, leaving 11 bases between the germline ends. This CDR3 is 12 amino acids long. For the CDR3, the DNA is TGCAGCGTCGGGAACAGGGACTATGGCTACACCTTC. Its translation is CSVGNRDYGYTF.

CDR3 DNA sequence: TGTGCCAGCAGTTACGCGGCAGCCACTAACTATGGCTACACCTTC. Amino acids: CASSYAAATNYGYTF. This chain connects TRBV6-5 to TRBJ1-2; D unclear. V was trimmed by 2 bases and J by 0 bases, leaving 10 bases between them. CDR1 and CDR2 from the germline V gene are MNHEY and SVGAGI. The CDR3 extends over 15 amino acids.

This chain joins TRBV19 and TRBJ1-5; 7 nucleotides agree with TRBD1. V shed 6 bases, J shed 5 bases, and the junction held 10 bases outside the gene matches. Germline CDR1 is LNHDA and CDR2 is SQIVND (reference sequence). This CDR3 spans 15 amino acids. CDR3 DNA sequence: TGTGCCAGTAGCAGCGGAGGACAGGCCTATCAGCCCCAGCATTTT. Its translation: CASSSGGQAYQPQHF.

The rearrangement joins TRBV30 to TRBJ1-3; D remains ambiguous. This CDR3 comprises 14 residues. With 0 bases removed from V and 3 bases from J, the gap between germline ends came to 9 bases. The germline V gene has CDR1 GTSNPN and CDR2 SVGIG (reference sequence). The CDR3 region is CAWSVGQFGNTIYF. The CDR3 bases are TGTGCCTGGAGTGTAGGGCAGTTTGGAAACACCATATATTTT.

The chain joins TRBV30 to TRBJ1-2; 10 bases agree with TRBD1. The CDR3 runs 14 residues. From germline, CDR1 is GTSNPN and CDR2 SVGIG (reference sequence). Unmatched junction bases numbered 8, after V lost 5 bases and J lost 5 bases. CDR3 region: CAWETGTGEYGYTF. CDR3 in DNA: TGTGCCTGGGAGACCGGGACAGGGGAATATGGCTACACCTTC.

V and J are TRBV28 and TRBJ1-1; 9 bases are a match to TRBD1. V was clipped by 5 bases and J by 8 bases; unmatched bases: 9. The CDR3 is 14 amino acids. Germline V lookup: CDR1 MDHEN, CDR2 SYDVKM. The CDR3 sequence is CASSRLGQGTEAFF. The CDR3 DNA reads TGTGCCAGCAGTCGCCTGGGACAGGGCACCGAAGCTTTCTTT.

V gene TRBV2 combines with J gene TRBJ2-7; no reliable D call. Trimming took 0 bases from V and 3 from J, leaving 3 bases between them. The CDR3 has 12 residues. Looked up from germline, CDR1 is SNHLY and CDR2 is FYNNEI. CDR3 loop: CASSEAFYEQYF. CDR3 nucleotide sequence: TGTGCCAGCAGTGAAGCGTTCTACGAGCAGTACTTC. The complete variable domain, with remaining parts taken from reference TRBV2 and TRBJ2-7, reads EPEVTQTPSHQVTQMGQEVILRCVPISNHLYFYWYRQILGQKVEFLVSFYNNEISEKSEIFDDQFSVERPDGSNFTLKIRSTKLEDSAMYFCASSEAFYEQYFGPGTRLTVT.

This clone was recorded once. V usage is TRBV10-3 and J usage is TRBJ1-3, with 9 bases matching TRBD1. The CDR3 is 16 residues long. The V and J ends lost 2 bases and 5 bases, in that order; junction bases with no gene match: 7. Per the germline V gene, CDR1 is ENHRY and CDR2 is SYGVKD. The CDR3 spells CAISERGQGERNTIYF. The CDR3 DNA sequence: TGTGCCATCAGTGAGCGGGGACAGGGAGAAAGAAACACCATATATTTT.

The J gene is TRBJ2-1, the V gene TRBV7-2; perhaps D is TRBD1 or TRBD2 (5 bases each). CDR1 and CDR2 (germline): SGHTA, FQGNSA. CDR3 size: 15 residues. V lost 0 bases and J lost 2, with 8 bases in between. CDR3 sequence: CASSLAGDPYNEQFF. In DNA form, the CDR3 reads TGTGCCAGCAGCTTAGCGGGGGACCCCTACAATGAGCAGTTCTTC.

The V gene is TRBV5-4, the J gene TRBJ2-1; no firm D call. V lost 4 bases, J lost 6 bases, and 14 bases lay in between. CDR3 length: 14 amino acids. In germline, CDR1 is SGHNT, CDR2 YYREEE (reference sequence). The CDR3 loop is CASSTPGRLNEQFF. CDR3 sequence (DNA): TGTGCCAGCAGCACCCCCGGGCGCCTCAATGAGCAGTTCTTC.

The chain links TRBV10-3 to TRBJ2-7; 9 nucleotides align to TRBD1. Germline lookup yields CDR1 ENHRY and CDR2 SYGVKD. With 0 bases clipped from V and 3 bases from J, the junction kept 3 bases outside the gene matches. This CDR3 contains 15 residues. This CDR3 reads CAISESTGGIYEQYF. The DNA of the CDR3 is TGTGCCATCAGTGAGTCGACAGGGGGGATCTACGAGCAGTACTTC.

The V call is TRBV14, the J call TRBJ2-2; a weak D match, TRBD1 (5 bases). V dropped 4 bases and J dropped 4 bases, with 16 bases sitting between them. Germline CDR1 reads SGHDN; CDR2 reads FVKESK. There are 16 residues in the CDR3. The CDR3, as DNA: TGTGCCAGCAGCCCTGGACACTTCCCCTCCACCGGGGAGCTGTTTTTT. Protein: CASSPGHFPSTGELFF.

The chain carries TRBV5-1 and TRBJ1-2, with D perhaps matching TRBD1 (6 bases). CDR3 length: 15 amino acids. In germline, CDR1 is SGHRS, CDR2 YFSETQ. V lost 4 bases and J 2 bases, leaving 15 bases between the germline ends. Written as DNA, the CDR3 is TGCGCCAGCAGCGACGGACAGAGGGGGAACTATGGCTACACCTTC. It translates to CASSDGQRGNYGYTF.

The V and J genes are TRBV14 and TRBJ2-3; D gene unclear. The V end was cut by 1 base, the J end by 6 bases, with 14 bases between. The CDR3 has 15 amino acids. The germline gives CDR1 SGHDN, CDR2 FVKESK. The CDR3 is CASSQVPRGGDTQYF. Here the CDR3 DNA reads TGTGCCAGCAGCCAAGTCCCGCGAGGTGGGGATACGCAGTATTTT.

The genes are TRBV5-4 and TRBJ2-5; possibly TRBD2 for D (5 bases). The CDR3 is 13 amino acids. With 3 bases removed from V and 1 base from J, the gap between germline ends came to 7 bases. Germline V gene data show CDR1 as SGHNT and CDR2 as YYREEE (reference sequence). As DNA, the CDR3 is TGTGCCAGCAGCTCAGCGGCCCAAGAGACCCAGTACTTC. This codes for CASSSAAQETQYF.

This chain uses TRBV28 with TRBJ1-4; a possible D gene is TRBD1 (5 bases). Trimming left V 1 base short and J 10 bases short, with 10 bases between. This CDR3 is built from 13 residues. Germline-derived CDR1 and CDR2 are MDHEN and SYDVKM. The CDR3 DNA reads TGTGCCAGCAGTTTATCAGGGAAGGGAAAACTGTTTTTT. Protein: CASSLSGKGKLFF.

The J gene is TRBJ1-4, the V gene TRBV28; 7 nucleotides agree with TRBD1. The J segment lost 3 bases and the V segment lost 6 bases, leaving 4 bases of the junction unmatched. The CDR3 is 14 residues long. CDR1 MDHEN and CDR2 SYDVKM come from the germline V gene. The CDR3 DNA follows: TGTGCCAGCAGACCGACAGGGCCTAATGAAAAACTGTTTTTT. It encodes CASRPTGPNEKLFF.